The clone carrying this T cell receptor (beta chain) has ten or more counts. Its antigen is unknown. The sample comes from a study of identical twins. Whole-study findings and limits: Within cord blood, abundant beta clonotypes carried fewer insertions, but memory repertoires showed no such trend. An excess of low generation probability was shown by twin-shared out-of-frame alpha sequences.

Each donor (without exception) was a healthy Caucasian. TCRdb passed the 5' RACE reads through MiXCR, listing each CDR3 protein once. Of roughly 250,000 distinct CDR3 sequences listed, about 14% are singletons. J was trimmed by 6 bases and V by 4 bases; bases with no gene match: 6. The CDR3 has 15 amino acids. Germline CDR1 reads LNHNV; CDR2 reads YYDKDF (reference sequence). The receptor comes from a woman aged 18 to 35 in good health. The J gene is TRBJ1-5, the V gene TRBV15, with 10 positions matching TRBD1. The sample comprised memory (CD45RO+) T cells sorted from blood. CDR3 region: CATSIDRGQGQPQHF. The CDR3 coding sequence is TGTGCCACCAGCATCGACAGGGGGCAGGGTCAGCCCCAGCATTTT.